The TCR beta chain under discussion was sequenced for a study of T cell repertoires in cytomegalovirus infection. Study details: CMV epitopes that were recently identified and HLA-C-restricted were used alongside well-studied HLA-B-restricted ones. Findings and caveats of the study: CMV-specific HLA-C-restricted TCR beta clonotypes dominated the ex vivo response.

This clonotype was counted many times. The antigen remains undetermined. From germline, CDR1 is SGHTA and CDR2 FQGNSA. The CDR3 covers 17 residues. V was clipped by 2 bases and J by 3 bases, with 17 bases between them. TCRdb reprocessed the reads via MiXCR and lists one record per CDR3 protein. The repertoire has 750,000 to 950,000 distinct CDR3 sequences, just under 30% of them found once; the top ten carry roughly 14%. The V gene is TRBV7-2, the J gene TRBJ1-3; unclear D gene. Sequences were derived from cultured CD8+ T cells from PBMCs, sampled from culture after CMV antigen stimulation. The TCR comes from a human donor in good health (CMV status not recorded). Some clones in this sample may be carry-over from other donors' samples. In DNA, the CDR3 is TGTGCCAGCAGCTTAACCAGCATAAGAGTAGATGGAAACACCATATATTTT. Its translation: CASSLTSIRVDGNTIYF.